This entry is about one T cell receptor (beta chain). Antigen unknown. Sequenced by immunoSEQ multiplex PCR; TCRdb stores in-frame clones only, minus some. The repertoire consists of about 47,000 clones, with 90% to 95% occurring once and the leading ten covering approximately 0.2%. This CDR3 region has 16 residues. The ends lost 2 bases at V and 2 bases at J; junction bases unmatched: 6. The germline V gene has CDR1 GTSNPN and CDR2 SVGIG (reference sequence). This sample was included in a study of graft-versus-host responses after intestinal transplantation. Across the whole study: Recipients underwent multivisceral, liver-intestinal, or isolated intestinal transplants. Among the recipients, all got anti-thymocyte globulin induction and then tacrolimus and steroids for around three years.

Findings of the study overall: The marrow of recipients harbored GvH clones, and ileum or blood showed some of them first.

The chain is built from TRBV30 and TRBJ2-3; 11 nucleotides line up with TRBD2. This sequence was found in a human donor who was the organ donor for an intestinal transplant. Sequencing used unstimulated CD8+ T cells sorted from spleen or lymph node cells, obtained before transplant. This chain's CDR3 is CAWSLLAGGDTDTQYF. Here the CDR3 DNA reads TGTGCCTGGAGTCTCCTAGCGGGGGGAGACACAGATACGCAGTATTTT.